A single sample is the source of the 30 T cell receptor beta chains below, sequenced in a study of blood T cell repertoires in COVID-19. Sequenced by immunoSEQ multiplex PCR; TCRdb stores in-frame clones only, minus some. Here the sample spans approximately 50,000 clones, around 87% being singletons. Sample: peripheral blood. All receptors derive from a man between 45 and 60 years old with active COVID-19.

V gene TRBV20-1 combines with J gene TRBJ1-5; 8 positions match TRBD1. Trimming at V came to 3 bases and at J to 2 bases, leaving 15 bases not matched to a gene. This CDR3 region has 18 residues. Germline V gene data show CDR1 as DFQATT and CDR2 as SNEGSKA (reference sequence). This CDR3 is CSASQDREARLGNQPQHF. CDR3 bases: TGCAGTGCTAGTCAGGACAGGGAAGCCAGGCTGGGCAATCAGCCCCAGCATTTT.

The rearrangement joins TRBV7-9 to TRBJ2-7, with D perhaps TRBD2 (5 bases). The CDR3 length is 12 residues. The ends were cut back, 8 bases at V and 0 bases at J, with 8 bases in the middle. CDR1 is SEHNR and CDR2 is FQNEAQ in the germline V gene (reference sequence). This CDR3 is CASGRDSYEQYF. CDR3 coding DNA: TGTGCCAGCGGCCGGGACTCCTACGAGCAGTACTTC.

The chain carries TRBV19 and TRBJ2-2; 8 bases fit TRBD1. The CDR3 sequence is 16 residues long. With 5 bases clipped from V and 6 bases from J, the junction kept 11 bases outside the gene matches. CDR1 and CDR2 from the germline V gene are LNHDA and SQIVND (reference sequence). CDR3 bases: TGTGCCAGTAGTGCCCCGAGGACAGGGATCCCCGGGGAGCTGTTTTTT. Protein product: CASSAPRTGIPGELFF.

For the CDR3, the DNA is TGTGCCAGCAGTTACCCGACACCCATGAACACTGAAGCTTTCTTT. It encodes CASSYPTPMNTEAFF. The rearrangement joins TRBV6-2 or TRBV6-3 to TRBJ1-1; no clear D gene. The CDR3 has 15 residues. Trimming left V 2 bases short and J 0 bases short, with 10 bases between. The germline V gene has CDR1 MNHEY and CDR2 SVGEGT.

The chain employs TRBV9 and TRBJ2-2, with D uncertain. V lost 4 bases and J lost 5, with 9 bases in between. The CDR3 consists of 13 residues. CDR1 and CDR2 (germline): SGDLS, YYNGEE. This CDR3 reads CASSPGMTGELFF. The CDR3 coding sequence is TGTGCCAGCAGCCCTGGCATGACCGGGGAGCTGTTTTTT.

The V gene is TRBV7-2, the J gene TRBJ2-5; the D gene is possibly TRBD2 (6 bases). Trimming left V 4 bases short and J 4 bases short, with 16 bases between. This CDR3 comprises 15 residues. Germline values: CDR1 SGHTA, CDR2 FQGNSA. CDR3 sequence: CASSSRDGLSETQYF. The CDR3 DNA is TGTGCCAGCAGCTCCCGGGACGGACTATCAGAGACCCAGTACTTC.

This chain links TRBV18 with TRBJ2-7, with 11 bases matching TRBD2. Germline values: CDR1 KGHSH, CDR2 LQKENI. This CDR3 is 17 amino acids long. The V and J ends lost 6 bases and 0 bases, in that order; junction bases with no gene match: 10. The chain's CDR3 is CASSSLWTSGRSYEQYF. The CDR3 DNA sequence: TGTGCCAGCTCGTCCTTATGGACTAGCGGGCGCTCCTACGAGCAGTACTTC. The complete variable domain, with remaining parts taken from reference TRBV18 and TRBJ2-7, reads NAGVMQNPRHLVRRRGQEARLRCSPMKGHSHVYWYRQLPEEGLKFMVYLQKENIIDESGMPKERFSAEFPKEGPSILRIQQVVRGDSAAYFCASSSLWTSGRSYEQYFGPGTRLTVT.

The chain combines TRBV27 with TRBJ1-2; no reliable D call. V was shortened by 1 base and J by 0 bases, with 9 bases between the two germline ends. Looked up from germline, CDR1 is MNHEY and CDR2 is SMNVEV (reference sequence). The CDR3 spans 15 residues. CDR3 DNA sequence: TGTGCCAGCAGTTTATACGGAGGAACTAACTATGGCTACACCTTC. This translates into CASSLYGGTNYGYTF.

J is TRBJ1-1 and V is TRBV15; no clear D gene. The V gene's germline CDR1 is LNHNV and CDR2 YYDKDF (reference sequence). The CDR3 consists of 17 residues. V shed 5 bases and J shed 0 bases, with 19 bases lying between them. CDR3 nucleotides: TGTGCCACCAGCCGGGATTCTTCGTGGGATGTGAACACTGAAGCTTTCTTT. Protein product: CATSRDSSWDVNTEAFF.

J is TRBJ2-1 and V is TRBV6-5, with 12 bases aligning to TRBD2. The junction had 8 bases not matched to a gene; V was cut back by 8 bases and J by 12 bases. The CDR3 is 13 amino acids. From germline, CDR1 is MNHEY and CDR2 SVGAGI. This CDR3 is CASRLAGGEVQFF. The CDR3, as DNA: TGTGCCAGCCGCCTAGCGGGGGGGGAAGTGCAGTTCTTC.

The V call is TRBV6-5, the J call TRBJ2-3; D not certain. Per germline, CDR1 MNHEY and CDR2 SVGAGI. This CDR3 comprises 12 residues. V dropped 7 bases and J dropped 8 bases, with 13 bases sitting between them. The DNA of the CDR3 is TGTGCCAGCACCGTAGCCTCGGGTACGCAGTATTTT. It specifies CASTVASGTQYF.

V is TRBV5-6 and J is TRBJ2-5; D perhaps matches TRBD1 (6 bases). This CDR3 is built from 13 residues. V lost 2 bases, J lost 2 bases, and 7 bases lay in between. Germline lookup yields CDR1 SGHDT and CDR2 YYEEEE. The CDR3 region is CASSFGQQETQYF. The CDR3 DNA sequence: TGTGCCAGCAGCTTTGGACAGCAAGAGACCCAGTACTTC. The complete variable domain, with remaining parts taken from reference TRBV5-6 and TRBJ2-5, reads DAGVTQSPTHLIKTRGQQVTLRCSPKSGHDTVSWYQQALGQGPQFIFQYYEEEERQRGNFPDRFSGHQFPNYSSELNVNALLLGDSALYLCASSFGQQETQYFGPGTRLLVL.

This clone has more than one count but fewer than ten. V gene TRBV2 combines with J gene TRBJ1-5; D might be TRBD1 (6 bases). This CDR3 region has 16 residues. Germline V gives CDR1 SNHLY, CDR2 FYNNEI. The ends were cut back, 6 bases at V and 0 bases at J, with 15 bases in the middle. The CDR3 protein is CASRGPQGYSNQPQHF. As DNA, the CDR3 is TGTGCCAGCAGGGGACCACAGGGCTATAGCAATCAGCCCCAGCATTTT.

The chain joins TRBV3-1 (or the pseudogene TRBV3-2) to TRBJ2-3, with 7 bases that match TRBD2. The V segment lost 4 bases and the J segment 5 bases; nucleotides outside the gene matches: 3. CDR1 is LGHDT, CDR2 YNNKEL, per germline (reference sequence). The CDR3 has 13 residues. Here the CDR3 DNA reads TGTGCCAGCAGCCCCTGGGGGGGAGATACGCAGTATTTT. As protein: CASSPWGGDTQYF.

The V call is TRBV5-6, the J call TRBJ2-7; 9 nucleotides match TRBD2. CDR1 and CDR2 (germline): SGHDT, YYEEEE. The junction had 12 bases not matched to a gene; V was cut back by 5 bases and J by 9 bases. CDR3 length: 14 residues. CDR3 loop: CASRPAGGPSGQYF. The CDR3 nucleotides are TGTGCCAGCAGACCGGCGGGAGGGCCCTCGGGGCAGTACTTC.

The CDR3 DNA reads as TGTGCCACCAGCGGCGACACCTCCGCCACTTCACCCCTCCACTTT. Amino acid sequence: CATSGDTSATSPLHF. This chain joins TRBV15 and TRBJ1-6; no clear D gene. Germline assignment: CDR1 LNHNV and CDR2 YYDKDF (reference sequence). This CDR3 contains 15 residues. The V end was cut by 5 bases, the J end by 9 bases, with 17 bases between.

The rearrangement joins TRBV4-2 to TRBJ2-1, with TRBD1 matching 7 bases. Germline CDR1 is LGHNA and CDR2 is YNFKEQ. The CDR3 has 15 amino acids. The ends lost 3 bases at V and 3 bases at J; junction bases unmatched: 5. The CDR3 loop is CASSQGQGDYNEQFF. As DNA, the CDR3 is TGTGCCAGCAGCCAGGGGCAGGGGGACTACAATGAGCAGTTCTTC.

The chain joins TRBV19 to TRBJ1-3; 7 positions agree with TRBD1. The CDR3 has 14 amino acids. Per germline, CDR1 LNHDA and CDR2 SQIVND (reference sequence). V dropped 5 bases and J dropped 4; count of bases not matched to a gene: 5. DNA for the CDR3: TGTGCCAGTAGTCTCAGGACAGGCGGAAACACCATATATTTT. Translation: CASSLRTGGNTIYF.

This clone was counted a single time. The rearrangement uses TRBV5-4 and TRBJ2-1; D perhaps matches TRBD2 (6 bases). This CDR3 contains 15 residues. The V end lost 2 bases, the J end lost 0 bases, and 9 bases lay between the germline ends. Germline-derived CDR1 and CDR2 are SGHNT and YYREEE (reference sequence). CDR3 sequence: CASSFGGSSYNEQFF. The CDR3 nucleotides read TGTGCCAGCAGCTTTGGGGGGAGCTCCTACAATGAGCAGTTCTTC.

V is TRBV13 and J is TRBJ2-7; D possibly corresponds to TRBD2 (6 bases). Germline values: CDR1 PRHDT, CDR2 FYEKMQ (reference sequence). This CDR3 is built from 15 residues. The germline V and J ends were trimmed by 5 bases and 2 bases, with 16 bases remaining between them. CDR3 in DNA: TGTGCCAGCAGCCCCGGGGCTAGCGCACCCTACGAGCAGTACTTC. It encodes CASSPGASAPYEQYF.

This chain links TRBV5-1 with TRBJ2-3; 9 bases line up with TRBD1. The germline gives CDR1 SGHRS, CDR2 YFSETQ. The CDR3 length is 15 residues. Unmatched junction bases numbered 9, after V lost 6 bases and J lost 4 bases. The CDR3 DNA reads TGCGCCAGCACCGGAGGACAGGGGTTCCCAGATACGCAGTATTTT. It codes for CASTGGQGFPDTQYF.

This clone is medium-sized by share. This chain connects TRBV25-1 to TRBJ2-6, with D possibly matching TRBD2 (6 bases). From germline, CDR1 is MGHDK and CDR2 SYGVNS. This CDR3 contains 18 residues. V dropped 4 bases and J dropped 4 bases, with 20 bases sitting between them. The CDR3 region is CASSATRDPGVGANVLTF. In DNA, the CDR3 is TGTGCCAGCAGTGCCACCCGGGACCCGGGGGTGGGGGCCAACGTCCTGACTTTC. The full variable domain, its missing parts supplied by reference TRBV25-1 and TRBJ2-6, is EADIYQTPRYLVIGTGKKITLECSQTMGHDKMYWYQQDPGMELHLIHYSYGVNSTEKGDLSSESTVSRIRTEHFPLTLESARPSHTSQYLCASSATRDPGVGANVLTFGAGSRLTVL.

The genes are TRBV7-8 and TRBJ2-1; the D is unclear. CDR3 length: 10 residues. V dropped 5 bases and J dropped 8 bases, with 4 bases sitting between them. The germline CDR1 and CDR2 sequences are SGHVS and FQNEAQ. The CDR3 region is CASSLDEQFF. The DNA for the CDR3 is TGTGCCAGCAGCCTCGATGAGCAGTTCTTC.

V usage is TRBV19 and J usage is TRBJ2-7; 8 nucleotides line up with TRBD1. Trimming at V came to 7 bases and at J to 5 bases, leaving 16 bases not matched to a gene. The CDR3 length is 16 residues. From germline, CDR1 is LNHDA and CDR2 SQIVND (reference sequence). CDR3 loop: CASTPGLRTGFDEQYF. In DNA, the CDR3 is TGTGCCAGTACTCCTGGTCTAAGGACAGGGTTTGACGAGCAGTACTTC.

V gene TRBV10-3 combines with J gene TRBJ2-7; 15 bases are a match to TRBD2. The germline V gene has CDR1 ENHRY and CDR2 SYGVKD. The CDR3 is made up of 15 amino acids. V trimming: 1 base; J trimming: 12 bases; junction bases outside the gene matches: 7. In DNA form, the CDR3 reads TGTGCCATCAGTGAGTTGGGACTAGCGGGAGGTGAACCGTACTTC. Its protein product is CAISELGLAGGEPYF.

The CDR3 DNA reads TGTGCCAGCAGCCGTGGGCCGGGAGGGATCCAAGAGACCCAGTACTTC. This sequence encodes CASSRGPGGIQETQYF. The V call is TRBV5-4, the J call TRBJ2-5, with 8 bases matching TRBD2. Germline CDR1 SGHNT, CDR2 YYREEE (reference sequence). The CDR3 has 16 amino acids. V lost 4 bases to trimming and J lost 1 base; unmatched junction nucleotides: 9.

The V call is TRBV5-1, the J call TRBJ2-7; 12 bases are shared with TRBD2. Germline assignment: CDR1 SGHRS and CDR2 YFSETQ. This CDR3 has 16 residues. V gave up 4 bases and J gave up 5 bases; unmatched junction bases: 10. This chain's CDR3 is CASSLGIASGRDEQYF. In DNA, the CDR3 is TGCGCCAGCAGCCTGGGAATAGCTAGCGGGAGGGACGAGCAGTACTTC.

The chain employs TRBV27 and TRBJ2-3; D gene uncertain. V lost 7 bases and J 4 bases, leaving 3 bases between the germline ends. This CDR3 is 10 amino acids long. CDR1 and CDR2 from the germline V gene are MNHEY and SMNVEV (reference sequence). The CDR3 DNA sequence: TGTGCCAGCACGTCAGATACGCAGTATTTT. It is translated as CASTSDTQYF.

This chain uses TRBV5-4 with TRBJ1-1; the match to TRBD1 covers 8 bases. V gave up 0 bases and J gave up 0 bases; unmatched junction bases: 4. The CDR3 spans 16 residues. Germline CDR1 reads SGHNT; CDR2 reads YYREEE (reference sequence). CDR3 amino acids: CASSLGQGAMNTEAFF. The CDR3 DNA reads TGTGCCAGCAGCTTGGGTCAGGGGGCTATGAACACTGAAGCTTTCTTT. Supplemented by reference TRBV5-4 and TRBJ1-1, the full variable domain reads ETGVTQSPTHLIKTRGQQVTLRCSSQSGHNTVSWYQQALGQGPQFIFQYYREEENGRGNFPPRFSGLQFPNYSSELNVNALELDDSALYLCASSLGQGAMNTEAFFGQGTRLTVV.

J is TRBJ1-2 and V is TRBV7-9; D is ambiguous. V lost 4 bases to trimming and J lost 8 bases, with 11 bases between them. CDR3 length: 12 amino acids. Germline values: CDR1 SEHNR, CDR2 FQNEAQ (reference sequence). CDR3 in DNA: TGTGCCAGCAGCTCCGAAACTAGCGGCTACACCTTC. This translates into CASSSETSGYTF.